This T cell receptor beta chain originates from a study of blood T cell repertoires in COVID-19 (dated by TCRdb to 2018 to 2020). Regarding the complete study: The collaborator samples originated in the United States, Italy and Spain and spanned the acute and convalescent phases of COVID-19. The repertoires were made available in a free public database intended to serve as a resource for research on the immune response to SARS-CoV-2. The sample metadata nearly always contained a de-identified subject ID, COVID-19 status, age in years and sex. Deeply sampled blood TCRbeta repertoires from subjects exposed to, actively infected with, or recovered from COVID-19 were included in the dataset. Where HLA class I and class II types were available, the types were taken from metadata supplied by the sample provider, not from assay-based typing. The prospective study material was composed of cDNA or gDNA derived from T cells, B-cell-depleted T cells, or PBMCs. Samples were obtained from the ongoing ImmuneRACE study (first 160 participants) and from some 1,200 subjects provided by 6 global collaborators.

Another Seattle source contributed samples from volunteer blood donors who had recovered from COVID-19. Each collaborating institution followed its own protocols to collect whole blood in K2EDTA tubes. Collaborator samples were shipped for TCRbeta analysis as frozen whole blood, isolated PBMCs, or DNA extracted from either sample type. Regarding this clone: The specificity of this receptor is unknown. No base-level quality is on record; no much larger clone is a single base apart.

Overall results and qualifications from the work: The quantity of clinical and demographic metadata differed by source and by participant and was supplied without curation.

TCRbeta CDR3 regions were amplified from genomic DNA by means of the immunoSEQ Assay, a bias-controlled multiplex PCR. Per the authors' processing: Within the assay, amplification of reference gene primers was used to estimate how many nucleated cells each sample contained. Sequence reads were collapsed and filtered to measure the absolute abundance of every unique TCRbeta CDR3 rearrangement. For each sample, productive Simpson clonality was calculated by taking the square root of Simpson's diversity index across productive rearrangements. What TCRdb holds here is the immuneACCESS table cut down to in-frame rearrangements. Part of the clones is not present; checked against another copy, under half of the missing clones reflect an unresolved V gene, and the others are unexplained. V, J and clone size were drawn from that table, and D and trimming were deduced from the DNA. The sample table lists approximately 230,000 clones, 70% to 90% of them with a count of one. Together, the top ten hold about 2.2% of the sample.

V is cut by 8 bases and J by 7 bases, and the space between the germline ends is 20 bases. From its cysteine to its phenylalanine, the CDR3 spans 14 amino acids. Only the CDR3 portion is preserved as DNA: 42 bases, with reading frame beginning at the first base. Looking up the germline V gene yields CDR1 SGHDN and CDR2 FVKESK. The sequenced material came from peripheral blood. This receptor was taken from a man younger than 40 who had recovered from COVID-19. The sequence joins TRBV14 to TRBJ2-5; D gene: possibly TRBD1, on 5 matching bases. The encoded CDR3 is CASGSEWEGATQYF. The bases are TGTGCCAGCGGATCGGAGTGGGAAGGGGCGACCCAGTACTTC.